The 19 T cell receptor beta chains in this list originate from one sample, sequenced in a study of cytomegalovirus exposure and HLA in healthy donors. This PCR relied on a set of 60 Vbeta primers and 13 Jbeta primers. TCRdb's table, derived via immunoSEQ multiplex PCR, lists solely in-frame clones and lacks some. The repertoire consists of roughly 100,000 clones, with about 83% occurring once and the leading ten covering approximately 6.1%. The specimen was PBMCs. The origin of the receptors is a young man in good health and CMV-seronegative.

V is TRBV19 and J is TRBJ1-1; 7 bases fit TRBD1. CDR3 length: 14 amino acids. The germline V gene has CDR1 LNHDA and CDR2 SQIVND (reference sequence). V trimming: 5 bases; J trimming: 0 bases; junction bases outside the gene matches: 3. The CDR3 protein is CASSFQGVNTEAFF. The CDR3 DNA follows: TGTGCCAGTAGTTTCCAGGGGGTGAACACTGAAGCTTTCTTT.

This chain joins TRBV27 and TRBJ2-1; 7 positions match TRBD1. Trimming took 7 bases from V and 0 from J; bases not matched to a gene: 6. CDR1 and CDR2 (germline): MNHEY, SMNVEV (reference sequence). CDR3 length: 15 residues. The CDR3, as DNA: TGTGCCAGCACCGCGGACAGGCCCTCCTACAATGAGCAGTTCTTC. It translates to CASTADRPSYNEQFF.

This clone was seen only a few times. The CDR3 is CASSPPGLETQYF. CDR3 sequence (DNA): TGTGCCAGCTCACCACCCGGGTTGGAGACCCAGTACTTC. The rearrangement links TRBV18 to TRBJ2-5; D remains unclear. Germline V gives CDR1 KGHSH, CDR2 LQKENI. This CDR3 has 13 residues. V gave up 0 bases and J gave up 5 bases, with 7 bases separating them. Full variable domain (rest looked up from reference TRBV18 and TRBJ2-5): NAGVMQNPRHLVRRRGQEARLRCSPMKGHSHVYWYRQLPEEGLKFMVYLQKENIIDESGMPKERFSAEFPKEGPSILRIQQVVRGDSAAYFCASSPPGLETQYFGPGTRLLVL.

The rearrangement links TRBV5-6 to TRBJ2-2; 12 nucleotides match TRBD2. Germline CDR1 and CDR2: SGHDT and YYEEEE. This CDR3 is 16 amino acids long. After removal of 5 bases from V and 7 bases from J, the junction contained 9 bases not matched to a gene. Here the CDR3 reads CASRRTSGIGGGELFF. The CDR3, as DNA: TGTGCCAGCAGAAGGACTAGCGGGATCGGAGGCGGGGAGCTGTTTTTT.

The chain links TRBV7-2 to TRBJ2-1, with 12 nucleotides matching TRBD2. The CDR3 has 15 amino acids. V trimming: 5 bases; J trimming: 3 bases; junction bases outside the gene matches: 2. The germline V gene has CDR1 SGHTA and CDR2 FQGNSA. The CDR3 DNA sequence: TGTGCCAGCAGCAGGACTAGCGGGAACTACAATGAGCAGTTCTTC. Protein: CASSRTSGNYNEQFF.

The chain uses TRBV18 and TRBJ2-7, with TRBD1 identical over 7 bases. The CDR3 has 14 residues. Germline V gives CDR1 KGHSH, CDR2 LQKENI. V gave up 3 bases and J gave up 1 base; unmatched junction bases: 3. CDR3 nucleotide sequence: TGTGCCAGCTCACCCGGACAGGTTTCCTACGAGCAGTACTTC. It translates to CASSPGQVSYEQYF.

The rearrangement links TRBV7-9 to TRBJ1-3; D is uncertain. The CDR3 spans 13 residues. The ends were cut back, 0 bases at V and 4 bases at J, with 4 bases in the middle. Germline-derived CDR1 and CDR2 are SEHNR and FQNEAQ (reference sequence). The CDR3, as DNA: TGTGCCAGCAGCTTAGCACAGGGAAACACCATATATTTT. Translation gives CASSLAQGNTIYF.

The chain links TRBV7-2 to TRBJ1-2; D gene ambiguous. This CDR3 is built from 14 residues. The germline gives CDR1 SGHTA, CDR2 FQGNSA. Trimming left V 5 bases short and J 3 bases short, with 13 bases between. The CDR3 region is CASSPGEMDYGYTF. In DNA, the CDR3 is TGTGCCAGCAGCCCCGGGGAGATGGACTATGGCTACACCTTC.

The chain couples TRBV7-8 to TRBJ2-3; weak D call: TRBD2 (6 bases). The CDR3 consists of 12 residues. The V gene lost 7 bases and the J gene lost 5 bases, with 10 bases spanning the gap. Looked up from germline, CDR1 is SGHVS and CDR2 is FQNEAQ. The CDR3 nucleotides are TGTGCCAGCACCGAGGGAGGAGATACGCAGTATTTT. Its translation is CASTEGGDTQYF.

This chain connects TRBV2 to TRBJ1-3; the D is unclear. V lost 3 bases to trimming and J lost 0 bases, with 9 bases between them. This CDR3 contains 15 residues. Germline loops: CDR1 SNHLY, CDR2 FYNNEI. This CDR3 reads CASSDLAGSGNTIYF. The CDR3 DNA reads TGTGCCAGCAGTGATCTGGCGGGCTCTGGAAACACCATATATTTT.

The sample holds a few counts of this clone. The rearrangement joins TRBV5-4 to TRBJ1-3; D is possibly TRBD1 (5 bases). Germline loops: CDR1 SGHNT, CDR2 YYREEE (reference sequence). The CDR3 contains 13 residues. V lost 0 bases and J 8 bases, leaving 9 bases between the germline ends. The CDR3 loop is CASSLDRRDTIYF. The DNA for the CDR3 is TGTGCCAGCAGCTTGGACAGGCGAGACACCATATATTTT.

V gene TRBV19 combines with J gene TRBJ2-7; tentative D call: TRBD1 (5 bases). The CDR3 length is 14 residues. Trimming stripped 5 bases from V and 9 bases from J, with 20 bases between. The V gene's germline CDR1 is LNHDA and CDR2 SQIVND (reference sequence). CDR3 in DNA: TGTGCCAGTAGTGCCTCCAGGGAAAGGTTGGGGCAGTACTTC. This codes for CASSASRERLGQYF.

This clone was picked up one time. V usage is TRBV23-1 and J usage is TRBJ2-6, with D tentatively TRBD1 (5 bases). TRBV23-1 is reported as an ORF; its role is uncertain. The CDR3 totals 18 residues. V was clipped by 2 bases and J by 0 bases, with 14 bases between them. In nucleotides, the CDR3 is TGCGCCAGCAGTCAAAGGAAAGACAGCCCCTCTGGGGCCAACGTCCTGACTTTC. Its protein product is CASSQRKDSPSGANVLTF.

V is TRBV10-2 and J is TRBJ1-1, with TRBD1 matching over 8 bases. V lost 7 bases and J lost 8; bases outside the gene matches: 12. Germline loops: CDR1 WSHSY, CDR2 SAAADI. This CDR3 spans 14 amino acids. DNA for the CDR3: TGCGCCAGCACTCCGGACAGGGAGGTAAGCGAAGCTTTCTTT. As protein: CASTPDREVSEAFF.

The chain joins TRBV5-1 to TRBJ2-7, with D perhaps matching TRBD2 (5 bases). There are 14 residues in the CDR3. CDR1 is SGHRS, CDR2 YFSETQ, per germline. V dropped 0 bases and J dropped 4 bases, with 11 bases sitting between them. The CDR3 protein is CASSLEGAAYEQYF. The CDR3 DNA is TGCGCCAGCAGCTTGGAGGGAGCGGCTTACGAGCAGTACTTC.

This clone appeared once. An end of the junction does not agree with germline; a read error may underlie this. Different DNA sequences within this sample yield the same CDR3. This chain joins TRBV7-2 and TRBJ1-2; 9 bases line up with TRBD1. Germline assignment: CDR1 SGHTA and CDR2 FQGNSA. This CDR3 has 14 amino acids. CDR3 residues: CASSQTGGVRGYTF. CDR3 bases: TGTGCTAGCAGCCAAACAGGGGGCGTGCGGGGCTACACCTTC.

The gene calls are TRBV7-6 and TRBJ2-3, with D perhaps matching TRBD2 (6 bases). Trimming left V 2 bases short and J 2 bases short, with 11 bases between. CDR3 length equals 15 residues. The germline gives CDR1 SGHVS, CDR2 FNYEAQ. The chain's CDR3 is CASSLTSGLTDTQYF. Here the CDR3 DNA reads TGTGCCAGCAGCTTAACCAGCGGGCTCACAGATACGCAGTATTTT.

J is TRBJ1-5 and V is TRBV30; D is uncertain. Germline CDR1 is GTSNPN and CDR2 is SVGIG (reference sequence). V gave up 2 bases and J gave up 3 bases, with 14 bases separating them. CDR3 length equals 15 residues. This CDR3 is CAWSPIGSYNQPQHF. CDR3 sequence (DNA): TGTGCCTGGAGTCCAATCGGGAGCTACAATCAGCCCCAGCATTTT.

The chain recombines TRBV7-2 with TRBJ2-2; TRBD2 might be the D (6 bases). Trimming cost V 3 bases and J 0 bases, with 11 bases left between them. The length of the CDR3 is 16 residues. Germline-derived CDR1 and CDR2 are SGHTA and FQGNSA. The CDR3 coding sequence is TGTGCCAGCAGCTTGAACAGCGGGTCGAACACCGGGGAGCTGTTTTTT. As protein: CASSLNSGSNTGELFF.